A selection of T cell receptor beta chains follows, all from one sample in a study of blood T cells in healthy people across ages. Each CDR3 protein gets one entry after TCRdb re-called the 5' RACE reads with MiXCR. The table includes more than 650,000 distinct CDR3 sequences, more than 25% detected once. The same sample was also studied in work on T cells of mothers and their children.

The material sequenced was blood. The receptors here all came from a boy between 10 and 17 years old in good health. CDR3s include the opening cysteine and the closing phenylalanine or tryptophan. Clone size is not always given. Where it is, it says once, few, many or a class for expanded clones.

cdr3_aa: CASSPRGARETQYF; j_call: TRBJ2-5; clone_size: few; v_call: TRBV25-1
cdr3_aa: CASSLAPSGGPVYEQYF; j_call: TRBJ2-7; clone_size: .; v_call: TRBV5-5
cdr3_aa: CASGSREETQYF; j_call: TRBJ2-5; clone_size: .; v_call: TRBV6-1
cdr3_aa: CASSPPSVGEKLFF; j_call: TRBJ1-4; clone_size: few; v_call: TRBV18
cdr3_aa: CAISSGTNQDTQYF; j_call: TRBJ2-3; clone_size: .; v_call: TRBV10-3
cdr3_aa: CSVDTGGETQYF; j_call: TRBJ2-5; clone_size: .; v_call: TRBV29-1
cdr3_aa: CASSVRGQGPEAFF; j_call: TRBJ1-1; clone_size: .; v_call: TRBV7-9
cdr3_aa: CASSQDLGGQGEQFF; j_call: .; clone_size: few; v_call: TRBV4-1
cdr3_aa: CASSIQGNTQYF; j_call: TRBJ2-3; clone_size: few; v_call: TRBV7-3
cdr3_aa: CASRGGGYNEQFF; j_call: TRBJ2-1; clone_size: .; v_call: TRBV7-9
cdr3_aa: CASSLRSGRDRGEKLFF; j_call: TRBJ1-4; clone_size: few; v_call: TRBV7-6
cdr3_aa: CATSDSHLAGGENEQFF; j_call: TRBJ2-1; clone_size: few; v_call: TRBV24-1
cdr3_aa: CSARSGNIQYF; j_call: TRBJ2-4; clone_size: few; v_call: TRBV20-1
cdr3_aa: CASRRSINEQFF; j_call: .; clone_size: .; v_call: TRBV6-1
cdr3_aa: CASSARGTNSPLHF; j_call: TRBJ1-6; clone_size: .; v_call: TRBV6-1
cdr3_aa: CASSPRLGGTDAKNIQYF; j_call: TRBJ2-4; clone_size: .; v_call: TRBV9
cdr3_aa: CSATWGAGAGETQYF; j_call: TRBJ2-5; clone_size: .; v_call: TRBV20-1
cdr3_aa: CASSLSGLASNEQFF; j_call: .; clone_size: .; v_call: TRBV11-2
cdr3_aa: CSAPDRILGYTF; j_call: TRBJ1-2; clone_size: .; v_call: TRBV20-1
cdr3_aa: CASRLGYEQYF; j_call: TRBJ2-7; clone_size: .; v_call: TRBV28
cdr3_aa: CASSEVLAGGETRYF; j_call: TRBJ2-5; clone_size: .; v_call: TRBV2
cdr3_aa: CASSPGGKLFF; j_call: TRBJ1-4; clone_size: few; v_call: TRBV12-3/TRBV12-4
cdr3_aa: CASSSPLGHAHEQYF; j_call: TRBJ2-7; clone_size: few; v_call: TRBV7-9
cdr3_aa: CASSQEEFQETQYF; j_call: TRBJ2-5; clone_size: many; v_call: TRBV4-1
cdr3_aa: CASSPPIGDPRGYGYTF; j_call: TRBJ1-2; clone_size: few; v_call: TRBV27
cdr3_aa: CASSFRGSIDEQFF; j_call: .; clone_size: .; v_call: TRBV5-1
cdr3_aa: CSVGTDSGNTIYF; j_call: TRBJ1-3; clone_size: few; v_call: TRBV29-1
cdr3_aa: CASATGYSGYSNQPQHF; j_call: TRBJ1-5; clone_size: few; v_call: TRBV28
cdr3_aa: CASSSPTRGRREKLFF; j_call: TRBJ1-4; clone_size: few; v_call: TRBV7-6
cdr3_aa: CASSGLAHEQYF; j_call: TRBJ2-7; clone_size: .; v_call: TRBV2
cdr3_aa: CASSQNSDETQYF; j_call: TRBJ2-5; clone_size: many; v_call: TRBV7-3
cdr3_aa: CASSLVGGFYEQYF; j_call: TRBJ2-7; clone_size: once; v_call: TRBV7-9
cdr3_aa: CASSEFVGTGAFYEQYF; j_call: .; clone_size: few; v_call: TRBV2
cdr3_aa: CASSRNRGGGIQYF; j_call: TRBJ2-4; clone_size: few; v_call: TRBV14
cdr3_aa: CAGRRQGIRETQYF; j_call: TRBJ2-5; clone_size: few; v_call: TRBV12-3/TRBV12-4
cdr3_aa: CASSYSGGGATGELFF; j_call: TRBJ2-2; clone_size: .; v_call: TRBV6-5
cdr3_aa: CASGGRTGDEQYF; j_call: TRBJ2-7; clone_size: .; v_call: TRBV12-3/TRBV12-4
cdr3_aa: CASSSRDSGRGYTF; j_call: TRBJ1-2; clone_size: .; v_call: TRBV7-2
cdr3_aa: CASSTPWVQETQYF; j_call: TRBJ2-5; clone_size: few; v_call: TRBV7-2
cdr3_aa: CASSIGEGETQYF; j_call: TRBJ2-5; clone_size: .; v_call: TRBV3-1
cdr3_aa: CSARDGTRMGTDTQYF; j_call: TRBJ2-3; clone_size: few; v_call: TRBV20-1
cdr3_aa: CASSQGTVYQQTQYF; j_call: TRBJ2-5; clone_size: .; v_call: TRBV4-1
cdr3_aa: CASSRPGTSGGAGGSYNEQFF; j_call: TRBJ2-1; clone_size: .; v_call: TRBV5-1
cdr3_aa: CSVRPGLKDEQYF; j_call: TRBJ2-7; clone_size: .; v_call: TRBV29-1